This TCR beta chain was retrieved from a study of CD8 T cells in ankylosing spondylitis. Study results and limitations: Seemingly distinctive of ankylosing spondylitis blood was a TCR beta motif formed by eight highly homologous variants.

In TCRdb, the 5' RACE reads were re-called with MiXCR into one record per CDR3 protein. The sample lists under 400,000 distinct CDR3 sequences, 11% occurring once. The CDR3 covers 14 residues. Per germline, CDR1 MDHEN and CDR2 SYDVKM. Losses at the gene ends were 8 bases for V and 3 bases for J; bases not matched to a gene: 7. At least ten counts were recorded for this clonotype. Its matching antigen is unknown. This chain uses TRBV28 with TRBJ1-5; 7 positions match TRBD1. The sample was blood, either unsorted or a sorted T cell fraction (not recorded which). The receptor comes from a female donor with ankylosing spondylitis or in good health (not recorded which). CDR3 DNA: TGTGCCAGCGGTGGGACAGCTATCAATCAGCCCCAGCATTTT. This gives the protein CASGGTAINQPQHF. The full variable domain, rest sourced from reference TRBV28 and TRBJ1-5, is DVKVTQSSRYLVKRTGEKVFLECVQDMDHENMFWYRQDPGLGLRLIYFSYDVKMKEKGDIPEGYSVSREKKERFSLILESASTNQTSMYLCASGGTAINQPQHFGDGTRLSIL.